These T cell receptor beta chains were read from a single sample in a study of cytomegalovirus exposure and HLA in healthy donors. TCRdb keeps only in-frame clones here, not all; method: immunoSEQ multiplex PCR. The sample contains 130,000 or so clones, 76% of which appear only once. Sequencing input: PBMCs. The receptors come from a man aged 35-49 years in good health and CMV-seronegative. Each CDR3 is given with its conserved first and last residue. Fields, in order: V gene, clone size, J gene, CDR3 length, D gene, CDR3 DNA, CDR3 protein. The D gene is left open where the match is weak. Clone size appears in some rows only: once, few, many, or a class for an expanded clone.

V gene: TRBV6-4
clone size: .
J gene: TRBJ2-7
CDR3 length: 10
D gene: .
CDR3 DNA: TGTGCCAGCAGTGATAACGAGCAGTACTTC
CDR3 protein: CASSDNEQYF

V gene: TRBV27
clone size: .
J gene: TRBJ2-7
CDR3 length: 14
D gene: .
CDR3 DNA: TGTGCCAGCAGTTTCGCAGGGGTCGCCTACGAGCAGTACTTC
CDR3 protein: CASSFAGVAYEQYF

V gene: TRBV6-6
clone size: .
J gene: TRBJ2-5
CDR3 length: 14
D gene: TRBD2
CDR3 DNA: TGTGCCAGCACCCCAGAGCGGGAGTTCCAGACCCAGTACTTC
CDR3 protein: CASTPEREFQTQYF

V gene: TRBV15
clone size: .
J gene: TRBJ2-5
CDR3 length: 18
D gene: .
CDR3 DNA: TGTGCCACCAGCACCCATACCGGCGTCTGGGGCAGTCAAGAGACCCAGTACTTC
CDR3 protein: CATSTHTGVWGSQETQYF

V gene: TRBV6-5
clone size: .
J gene: TRBJ2-7
CDR3 length: 16
D gene: TRBD2
CDR3 DNA: TGTGCCAGCAGTTACTCTGGGCTAGCGGACTCCTACGAGCAGTACTTC
CDR3 protein: CASSYSGLADSYEQYF

V gene: TRBV6-6
clone size: once
J gene: TRBJ2-2
CDR3 length: 12
D gene: .
CDR3 DNA: TGTGCCAGCCACGAGGGCGACGGGGAGCTGTTTTTT
CDR3 protein: CASHEGDGELFF

V gene: TRBV30
clone size: .
J gene: TRBJ1-4
CDR3 length: 14
D gene: .
CDR3 DNA: TGTGCCTGGAGTCTGAGGGATAATAATGAAAAACTGTTTTTT
CDR3 protein: CAWSLRDNNEKLFF

V gene: TRBV5-1
clone size: .
J gene: TRBJ2-2
CDR3 length: 14
D gene: TRBD1
CDR3 DNA: TGCGCCAGCCTAGAGGGGGCTAACACCGGGGAGCTGTTTTTT
CDR3 protein: CASLEGANTGELFF

V gene: TRBV28
clone size: .
J gene: TRBJ1-2
CDR3 length: 16
D gene: .
CDR3 DNA: TGTGCCAGCAGTTTATGGGCCGACTCCAAGGGAGGCGGCTACACCTTC
CDR3 protein: CASSLWADSKGGGYTF

V gene: TRBV7-9
clone size: .
J gene: TRBJ2-5
CDR3 length: 14
D gene: .
CDR3 DNA: TGTGCCAGCAGCTTAACAACAGCTCAAGAGACCCAGTACTTC
CDR3 protein: CASSLTTAQETQYF

V gene: TRBV7-8
clone size: .
J gene: TRBJ2-7
CDR3 length: 14
D gene: TRBD2
CDR3 DNA: TGTGCCAGCAGCCCTAGCGGGAAGGAAGGCGAGCAGTACTTC
CDR3 protein: CASSPSGKEGEQYF

V gene: TRBV6-5
clone size: .
J gene: TRBJ2-1
CDR3 length: 15
D gene: .
CDR3 DNA: TGTGCCAGCAGTTACGGGACACCCTCCTACAATGAGCAGTTCTTC
CDR3 protein: CASSYGTPSYNEQFF

V gene: TRBV5-1
clone size: .
J gene: TRBJ2-6
CDR3 length: 19
D gene: TRBD1
CDR3 DNA: TGCGCCAGCAGCTTGGCGGGGGACAGGGATTTCTCTGGGGCCAACGTCCTGACTTTC
CDR3 protein: CASSLAGDRDFSGANVLTF

V gene: TRBV4-1
clone size: .
J gene: TRBJ2-7
CDR3 length: 14
D gene: .
CDR3 DNA: TGCGCCAGCAGCCAAGAAGCAGGGGACTACGAGCAGTACTTC
CDR3 protein: CASSQEAGDYEQYF

V gene: TRBV5-6
clone size: few
J gene: TRBJ2-1
CDR3 length: 15
D gene: TRBD2
CDR3 DNA: TGTGCCAGCAGCTTGGAGGGCGGGAGGGCCAATGAGCAGTTCTTC
CDR3 protein: CASSLEGGRANEQFF

V gene: TRBV7-2
clone size: .
J gene: TRBJ2-7
CDR3 length: 14
D gene: TRBD1
CDR3 DNA: TGTGCCAGCAGCCCCGGGGACAGGTCCTACGAGCAGTACTTC
CDR3 protein: CASSPGDRSYEQYF

V gene: TRBV18
clone size: .
J gene: TRBJ2-1
CDR3 length: 16
D gene: TRBD1
CDR3 DNA: TGTGCCAGCTCACCGTCTCGGGGACAGGGGAGAGATGAGCAGTTCTTC
CDR3 protein: CASSPSRGQGRDEQFF

V gene: TRBV19
clone size: .
J gene: TRBJ2-2
CDR3 length: 15
D gene: TRBD1
CDR3 DNA: TGTGCCAGTAGTCCCGGACAGGGGGGGGCCGGGGAGCTGTTTTTT
CDR3 protein: CASSPGQGGAGELFF

V gene: TRBV18
clone size: .
J gene: TRBJ1-2
CDR3 length: 13
D gene: .
CDR3 DNA: TGTGCCAGCTCACCGCAGGAAACATATGGCTACACCTTC
CDR3 protein: CASSPQETYGYTF

V gene: TRBV5-1
clone size: once
J gene: TRBJ1-1
CDR3 length: 14
D gene: TRBD1
CDR3 DNA: TGCGCCAGCAGCGGGGGGACAGGGAGCACTGAAGCTTTCTTT
CDR3 protein: CASSGGTGSTEAFF

V gene: TRBV10-3
clone size: .
J gene: TRBJ2-1
CDR3 length: 19
D gene: .
CDR3 DNA: TGTGCCATCAGTGAGGAGGGCCGTGCGGTGACTACCATCTACAATGAGCAGTTCTTC
CDR3 protein: CAISEEGRAVTTIYNEQFF

V gene: TRBV4-3
clone size: .
J gene: TRBJ2-7
CDR3 length: 13
D gene: .
CDR3 DNA: TGCGCCAGCAGCCAGATTACGGGATACGAGCAGTACTTC
CDR3 protein: CASSQITGYEQYF

V gene: TRBV21-1
clone size: .
J gene: TRBJ2-3
CDR3 length: 14
D gene: .
CDR3 DNA: TGTGCCATAGTAACAGTTACTAGCACAGATACGCAGTATTTT
CDR3 protein: CAIVTVTSTDTQYF

V gene: TRBV5-6
clone size: few
J gene: TRBJ2-6
CDR3 length: 17
D gene: .
CDR3 DNA: TGTGCCAGCAGCGCCGGGACTTATTCCTCTGGGGCCAACGTCCTGACTTTC
CDR3 protein: CASSAGTYSSGANVLTF

V gene: TRBV18
clone size: .
J gene: TRBJ1-5
CDR3 length: 14
D gene: .
CDR3 DNA: TGTGCCAGCTCACCGGAGCAGTCTAATCAGCCCCAGCATTTT
CDR3 protein: CASSPEQSNQPQHF

V gene: TRBV7-2
clone size: .
J gene: TRBJ2-7
CDR3 length: 12
D gene: .
CDR3 DNA: TGTACCAGCACCGATAGCACCTGGGAGCAGTACTTC
CDR3 protein: CTSTDSTWEQYF

V gene: TRBV4-1
clone size: .
J gene: TRBJ2-1
CDR3 length: 16
D gene: .
CDR3 DNA: TGCGCCAGCAGCCAAGGCGGGTTAGCGGACTACAATGAGCAGTTCTTC
CDR3 protein: CASSQGGLADYNEQFF

V gene: TRBV7-6
clone size: .
J gene: TRBJ2-1
CDR3 length: 14
D gene: TRBD2
CDR3 DNA: TGTGCCAGCAGCCGACTAGCGGGAAGCAATGAGCAGTTCTTC
CDR3 protein: CASSRLAGSNEQFF

V gene: TRBV5-6
clone size: .
J gene: TRBJ1-4
CDR3 length: 16
D gene: .
CDR3 DNA: TGTGCCAGCAGCCCGGGGGGTGCCGCAACTAATGAAAAACTGTTTTTT
CDR3 protein: CASSPGGAATNEKLFF

V gene: TRBV5-4
clone size: .
J gene: TRBJ2-7
CDR3 length: 14
D gene: .
CDR3 DNA: TGTGCCAGCAGCCGTGGGCTAGGGGCCTACGAGCAGTACTTC
CDR3 protein: CASSRGLGAYEQYF

V gene: TRBV18
clone size: .
J gene: TRBJ1-1
CDR3 length: 12
D gene: TRBD1
CDR3 DNA: TGTGCCAGCTCCGGACAGGGAGCGGAAGCTTTCTTT
CDR3 protein: CASSGQGAEAFF

V gene: TRBV2
clone size: .
J gene: TRBJ2-2
CDR3 length: 14
D gene: .
CDR3 DNA: TGTGCCAGCGGGGAGGATTGGGTCACCGGGGAGCTGTTTTTT
CDR3 protein: CASGEDWVTGELFF

V gene: TRBV28
clone size: .
J gene: TRBJ1-6
CDR3 length: 16
D gene: TRBD1
CDR3 DNA: TGTGCCAGCAGGGACCGGGGGACAGGGGATAATTCACCCCTCCACTTT
CDR3 protein: CASRDRGTGDNSPLHF